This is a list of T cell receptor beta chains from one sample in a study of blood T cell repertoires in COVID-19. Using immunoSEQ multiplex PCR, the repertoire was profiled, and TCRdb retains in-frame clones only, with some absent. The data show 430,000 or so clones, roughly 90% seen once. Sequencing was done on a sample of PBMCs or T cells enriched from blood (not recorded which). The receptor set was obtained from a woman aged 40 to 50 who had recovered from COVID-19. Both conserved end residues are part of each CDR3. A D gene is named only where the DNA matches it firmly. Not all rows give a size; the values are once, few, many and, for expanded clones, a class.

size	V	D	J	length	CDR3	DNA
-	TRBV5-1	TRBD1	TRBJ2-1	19	CASNFPVQGAASSYNEQFF	TGCGCCAGCAATTTTCCTGTACAGGGGGCGGCCAGCTCCTACAATGAGCAGTTCTTC
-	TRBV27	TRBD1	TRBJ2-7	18	CASSFPLGTDDLSYEQYF	TGTGCCAGCAGTTTCCCTTTGGGGACAGACGATCTTTCCTACGAGCAGTACTTC
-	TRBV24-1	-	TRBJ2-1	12	CAAESSYNEQFF	TGTGCCGCCGAGAGCTCCTACAATGAGCAGTTCTTC
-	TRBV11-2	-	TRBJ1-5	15	CASSPTGFRNQPQHF	TGTGCCAGCAGTCCGACAGGATTCCGTAATCAGCCCCAGCATTTT
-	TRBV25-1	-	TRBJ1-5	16	CASSELRQRSNQPQHF	TGTGCCAGCAGTGAATTACGACAGCGATCTAATCAGCCCCAGCATTTT
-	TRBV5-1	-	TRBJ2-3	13	CASSLDTGFTQYF	TGCGCCAGCAGTCTCGATACAGGGTTTACGCAGTATTTT
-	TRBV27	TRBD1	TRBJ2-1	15	CASIKTGSRYNEQFF	TGTGCCAGCATCAAGACAGGGTCCCGCTACAATGAGCAGTTCTTC
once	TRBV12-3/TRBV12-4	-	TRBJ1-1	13	CASSSTGRTEAFF	TGTGCCAGCAGTTCCACAGGACGCACTGAAGCTTTCTTT
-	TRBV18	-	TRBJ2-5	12	CASSPQEETQYF	TGTGCCAGCTCACCACAGGAGGAGACCCAGTACTTC
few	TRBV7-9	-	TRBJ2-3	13	CASSLALTDTQYF	TGTGCCAGCAGCTTAGCTCTAACAGATACGCAGTATTTT
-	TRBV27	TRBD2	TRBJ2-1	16	CASSFGGLASYNEQFF	TGTGCCAGCAGTTTCGGGGGGTTGGCGTCCTACAATGAGCAGTTCTTC
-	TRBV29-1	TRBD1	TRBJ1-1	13	CSVLGQLNTEAFF	TGCAGCGTGCTGGGACAGCTGAACACTGAAGCTTTCTTT
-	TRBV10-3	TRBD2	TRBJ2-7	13	CATQLATSYEQYF	TGTGCCACCCAACTAGCGACCTCCTACGAGCAGTACTTC
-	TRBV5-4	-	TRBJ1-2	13	CASSPDFNYGYTF	TGTGCCAGCAGTCCCGACTTTAACTATGGCTACACCTTC
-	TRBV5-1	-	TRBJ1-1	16	CASSLDGGTLGTEAFF	TGCGCCAGCAGCTTGGATGGCGGAACTCTAGGCACTGAAGCTTTCTTT
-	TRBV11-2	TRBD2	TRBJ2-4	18	CASSRSFLAELAKNIQYF	TGTGCCAGCAGCCGAAGCTTTCTAGCGGAACTAGCCAAAAACATTCAGTACTTC
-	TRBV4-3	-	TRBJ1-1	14	CASSQQGRNTEAFF	TGCGCCAGCAGCCAACAGGGGAGGAACACTGAAGCTTTCTTT
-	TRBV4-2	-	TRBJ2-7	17	CASSQDAPRGSSYEQYF	TGTGCCAGCAGCCAAGATGCCCCCCGCGGTTCCTCCTACGAGCAGTACTTC
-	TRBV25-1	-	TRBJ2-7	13	CASSEEGGDEQYF	TGTGCCAGCAGTGAAGAGGGGGGGGACGAGCAGTACTTC
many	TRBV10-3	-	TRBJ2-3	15	CAIATLGVGTDTQYF	TGTGCCATCGCGACTCTGGGAGTTGGGACAGATACGCAGTATTTT
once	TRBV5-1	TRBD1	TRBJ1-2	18	CASSPDQRQGDWNYGYTF	TGCGCCAGCAGCCCAGATCAACGACAGGGAGACTGGAACTATGGCTACACCTTC
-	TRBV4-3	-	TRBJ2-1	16	CASSQDIQGGGNEQFF	TGCGCCAGCAGCCAAGATATTCAGGGAGGGGGCAATGAGCAGTTCTTC